These 13 T cell receptor beta chains share one sample of origin, sequenced in a study of memory CD4+ T cells and cytomegalovirus serostatus. Single viable CD3+CD4+CD8-CD45RO+ cells were sorted as the memory CD4+ T cells. Clones were read by immunoSEQ multiplex PCR, and TCRdb kept only the in-frame ones, dropping some. Among about 47,000 clones, about 74% were seen once, and the ten largest hold about 1.2%. The material sequenced was memory CD4+ T cells from blood. The origin of the receptors is an adult in good health and CMV-seropositive.

This clone was seen a handful of times. The chain is built from TRBV20-1 and TRBJ2-5; D is unresolved. Per the germline V gene, CDR1 is DFQATT and CDR2 is SNEGSKA (reference sequence). V gave up 5 bases and J gave up 4 bases, with 8 bases separating them. The CDR3 has 11 residues. The CDR3 here is CSARTGETQYF. CDR3 nucleotides: TGCAGTGCTCGGACCGGAGAGACCCAGTACTTC.

The gene calls are TRBV7-2 and TRBJ1-3; D uncertain. CDR1 and CDR2 (germline): SGHTA, FQGNSA. This CDR3 is built from 15 residues. The V and J ends lost 2 bases and 2 bases respectively, with 10 bases between them. For the CDR3, the DNA is TGTGCCAGCAGCTTATCGGCCGCTGCTGGAAACACCATATATTTT. It encodes CASSLSAAAGNTIYF.

A single count supports this clone. The chain recombines TRBV7-2 with TRBJ2-5; no firm D call. From germline, CDR1 is SGHTA and CDR2 FQGNSA. Between the trimmed V and J ends, which lost 1 base and 1 base, there was a span of 4 bases. CDR3 length equals 13 residues. In DNA form, the CDR3 reads TGTGCCAGCAGCTTAGTATTCCAAGAGACCCAGTACTTC. It codes for CASSLVFQETQYF.

This sequence joins TRBV6-5 and TRBJ2-2; D might be TRBD1 (6 bases). CDR3 size: 16 residues. Germline-derived CDR1 and CDR2 are MNHEY and SVGAGI. Trimming took 4 bases from V and 6 from J, leaving 18 bases between them. CDR3 DNA: TGTGCCAGCAGTTCATCAGGGGAATCCGTTCCCGGGGAGCTGTTTTTT. This encodes CASSSSGESVPGELFF.

The V call is TRBV11-3, the J call TRBJ2-5; TRBD2 is a possible D gene (5 bases). With 1 base removed from V and 4 bases from J, the gap between germline ends came to 10 bases. The length of the CDR3 is 14 residues. Germline CDR1 is SGHNT and CDR2 is YENEEA. The CDR3 reads CASSLGGRTETQYF. The CDR3 DNA reads as TGTGCCAGCAGCTTAGGAGGGAGAACAGAGACCCAGTACTTC. Combining the CDR3 with reference TRBV11-3 and TRBJ2-5 gives the whole variable domain EAGVVQSPRYKIIEKKQPVAFWCNPISGHNTLYWYLQNLGQGPELLIRYENEEAVDDSQLPKDRFSAERLKGVDSTLKIQPAELGDSAVYLCASSLGGRTETQYFGPGTRLLVL.

V usage is TRBV2 and J usage is TRBJ1-2; D uncertain. The CDR3 loop spans 12 amino acids. Germline-derived CDR1 and CDR2 are SNHLY and FYNNEI. The ends were cut back, 6 bases at V and 7 bases at J, with 12 bases in the middle. This CDR3 reads CASRAFDRGYTF. The CDR3 DNA reads as TGTGCCAGCAGAGCTTTTGATCGTGGCTACACCTTC.

The chain combines TRBV9 with TRBJ2-7; D possibly uses TRBD1 or TRBD2 (5 bases each). The germline CDR1 and CDR2 sequences are SGDLS and YYNGEE. This CDR3 contains 13 residues. V lost 0 bases to trimming and J lost 9 bases, with 13 bases between them. Here the CDR3 reads CASSVEGPSLQYF. DNA of the CDR3: TGTGCCAGCAGCGTAGAGGGACCCTCTTTGCAGTACTTC.

V and J are TRBV11-2 and TRBJ2-7; 13 positions match TRBD2. This CDR3 is 15 amino acids long. The trim removed 5 bases at V and 4 bases at J, leaving 5 bases unmatched. The germline V gene encodes CDR1 SGHAT and CDR2 FQNNGV. The CDR3 nucleotides read TGTGCCAGCAGCGGGGGACTAGCGGGAAGTTACGAGCAGTACTTC. Translated: CASSGGLAGSYEQYF.

The chain links TRBV27 to TRBJ2-3; 9 positions agree with TRBD2. V lost 3 bases, J lost 2 bases, and 12 bases stayed unmatched. This CDR3 contains 18 residues. Germline V gene data show CDR1 as MNHEY and CDR2 as SMNVEV (reference sequence). The CDR3 sequence: CASSFTDPGGLATDTQYF. CDR3 DNA: TGTGCCAGCAGTTTCACTGACCCCGGGGGACTAGCCACAGATACGCAGTATTTT.

The CDR3 DNA reads as TGTGCCAGCAGCTTGGAAGGCTTTAGCACAGATACGCAGTATTTT. Translation gives CASSLEGFSTDTQYF. The chain has TRBV5-6 and TRBJ2-3; no firm D call. CDR1 and CDR2 from the germline V gene are SGHDT and YYEEEE. Between the trimmed V and J ends, which lost 0 bases and 0 bases, there was a span of 8 bases. The CDR3 contains 15 residues.

This sequence joins TRBV7-8 and TRBJ2-5, with D possibly matching TRBD1 (5 bases). Germline assignment: CDR1 SGHVS and CDR2 FQNEAQ. Trimming shortened V by 11 bases and J by 4 bases, and 11 bases separated the two germline ends. The CDR3 extends over 11 amino acids. The CDR3 loop is CAGADGETQYF. CDR3 sequence (DNA): TGTGCCGGGGCGGACGGAGAGACCCAGTACTTC.

Only one count was recorded for this clone. The CDR3 loop reads CASTSGGLNYGYTF. The CDR3 DNA reads as TGTGCCAGCACGTCAGGGGGACTAAACTATGGCTACACCTTC. The chain uses TRBV7-9 and TRBJ1-2; 7 bases align to TRBD1. The length of the CDR3 is 14 residues. Germline CDR1 and CDR2: SEHNR and FQNEAQ (reference sequence). The V gene end was trimmed by 7 bases and the J gene end by 2 bases; junction bases not matched to a gene: 7.

The chain links TRBV2 to TRBJ2-1; D possibly uses TRBD1 or TRBD2 (5 bases each). CDR1 SNHLY and CDR2 FYNNEI come from the germline V gene. V lost 4 bases and J lost 10, with 14 bases in between. The CDR3 runs to 13 residues. CDR3 amino acids: CASSVWDPGEQFF. CDR3 coding DNA: TGTGCCAGCAGTGTGTGGGACCCGGGGGAGCAGTTCTTC.